This note documents a single TCR beta chain sequence. RNA totalling roughly 0.5 to 1 ug underwent reverse transcription with random hexamers. TCRdb called the immunoSEQ multiplex PCR reads again in MiXCR, with one record for every CDR3 protein. Among approximately 300,000 distinct CDR3 sequences listed, approximately 85% were seen once. This sample was taken from a study of CD8 T cells in Susac syndrome. CDR1 and CDR2 from the germline V gene are SQVTM and ANQGSEA. Trimming shortened V by 7 bases and J by 3 bases, and 12 bases separated the two germline ends. CDR3 length: 13 amino acids. The clonotype originates from a human donor with multiple sclerosis. The V gene is TRBV29-1, the J gene TRBJ2-2; a possible D gene is TRBD2 (7 bases). The source material was CD8+ T cells from PBMCs. The CDR3 sequence is CSGRGADTGELFF. The CDR3 coding sequence is TGCAGCGGCCGGGGGGCGGACACCGGGGAGCTGTTTTTT.